This T cell receptor beta chain was sequenced during a study of blood T cell repertoires in COVID-19 (dated by TCRdb to 2020 to 2021). Looking at the study overall: Collaborator samples came from the United States, Italy and Spain and covered acute and convalescent phases of COVID-19. The samples were drawn from the first 160 participants of the ongoing ImmuneRACE study and from 1,254 subjects provided by 6 global collaborators. Where HLA class I and class II types were available, the types were taken from metadata supplied by the sample provider, not from assay-based typing. The repertoires were released in a freely available public database meant as a resource for research on the immune response to SARS-CoV-2. Subjects who had been exposed to COVID-19, were actively infected with it, or had recovered from it provided the deeply sampled blood TCRbeta repertoires that made up the dataset. A de-identified subject ID, COVID-19 status, age in years and sex were almost always included in the sample metadata. The prospective study material was composed of cDNA or gDNA derived from T cells, B-cell-depleted T cells, or PBMCs.

The study at large found these results: The amount of clinical and demographic metadata varied by source and participant and was provided uncurated.

In Seattle, one collaborating source enrolled patients while the infection was active and tracked those patients longitudinally over the course of disease. The collaborating institutions used their own protocols to collect whole blood in K2EDTA tubes. For TCRbeta analysis, collaborator samples were shipped as frozen whole blood, as isolated PBMCs, or as DNA extracted from either sample type. The immunoSEQ Assay, a bias-controlled multiplex PCR, was used to amplify TCRbeta CDR3 regions from genomic DNA. The study's processing was this. The number of nucleated cells in each sample was estimated by amplification of reference gene primers within the assay. To quantify the absolute abundance of each unique TCRbeta CDR3 rearrangement, sequence reads were collapsed and filtered. For each sample, productive Simpson clonality was calculated as the square root of Simpson's diversity index across productive rearrangements. The clones in this table, taken by TCRdb from immuneACCESS, are in-frame only. Not every clone is retained; where verified, under half of the shortfall comes from an unresolved V gene, and the cause of the rest is unknown. V and J calls and clone size are copied from that table; D and trimming were computed from the DNA. Across this sample there are roughly 70,000 clones, with roughly nine tenths seen only once. 2.5% to 3% of the sample comes from the top ten.

As to this clone: Which antigen it targets is not known. There are no base qualities to consult, and no much larger clone falls within one base.

Trimming costs V 5 bases and J 6 bases, and their ends lie 12 bases apart. From its cysteine to its phenylalanine, the CDR3 spans 13 amino acids. Just CDR3 DNA is preserved here, 39 bases in frame from base 1. CDR1 and CDR2 are drawn from the germline V gene (reference sequence): SGHNT, YYREEE. The sequencing sample was made of peripheral blood. The sequence links TRBV5-4 to TRBJ1-5; the D gene is unclear. This TCR derives from a man in his fifties with COVID-19, enrolled during active disease. CDR3 loop: CASSRGEGQPQHF. The DNA sequence follows: TGTGCCAGCAGTCGGGGAGAAGGTCAGCCCCAGCATTTT.